This is a list of T cell receptor beta chains from one sample in a study of neurological immune-mediated disorders. TCRdb independently ran MiXCR on the 5' RACE reads; one entry per CDR3 protein. The sample shows 40,000 to 50,000 distinct CDR3 sequences, 1.5% to 2% of them seen only once. Input material: PBMCs. Every receptor here comes from a woman between 40 and 50 years old with multiple sclerosis. CDR3s include the opening cysteine and the closing phenylalanine or tryptophan.

TRBV5-1 CASSSVPGSNTEAFF
TRBV5-1 CASKQGTGNTIYF
TRBV5-1 CASSFSGLGDTQYF
TRBV6-5 CASSYTSGAYNEQFF
TRBV5-1 CASSLDGGITEAFF
TRBV18 CASSPQGQGGAEAFF
TRBV20-1 CSARAQPDGREQYF
TRBV20-1 CSASPPAKNIQYF
TRBV11-2 CASSWGQGNEQYF
TRBV20-1 CSAREYLYQETQYF
TRBV4-1 CASSQDSGGSWGNEQFF
TRBV20-1 CSALGDDYGYTF
TRBV20-1 CSASLAGLDNEQFF
TRBV6-6 CASSRDSSYNSPLHF
TRBV19 CASSITGQANTEAFF
TRBV20-1 CSGRPGQGIRQFF
TRBV20-1 CSARQGSAKNIQYF
TRBV10-3 CAISSGGDEKLFF
TRBV20-1 CSAAPRLMNTEAFF
TRBV29-1 CSFALRVPGEQFF
TRBV20-1 CSATNQQGESTDTQYF
TRBV5-1 CASSPNRDRGDEKLFF
TRBV19 CATKTGFSGANVLTF
TRBV20-1 CSASPGDSGFDQPQHF
TRBV12-3/TRBV12-4 CASSSRATQETQYF
TRBV20-1 CSARDPGSAGELFF
TRBV5-1 CASSLDGRTEAFF
TRBV5-1 CASSLSGPEAFF
TRBV7-9 CASSIGQASGANVLTF
TRBV3-1 CASSQIQETQYF
TRBV4-1 CASSQRGVPSYEQYF